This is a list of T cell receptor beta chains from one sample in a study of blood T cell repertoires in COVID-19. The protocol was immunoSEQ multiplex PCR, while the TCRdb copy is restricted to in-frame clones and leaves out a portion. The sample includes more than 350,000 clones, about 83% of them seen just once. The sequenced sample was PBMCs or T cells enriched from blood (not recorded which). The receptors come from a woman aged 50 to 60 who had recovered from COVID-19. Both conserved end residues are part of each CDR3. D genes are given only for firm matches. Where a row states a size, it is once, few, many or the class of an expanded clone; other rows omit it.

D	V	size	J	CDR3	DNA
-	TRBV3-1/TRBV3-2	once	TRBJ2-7	CASSQDFGGPYEQYF	TGTGCCAGCAGCCAAGATTTCGGGGGGCCCTACGAGCAGTACTTC
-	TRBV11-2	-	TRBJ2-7	CASSLDRAGEQYF	TGTGCCAGCAGCTTAGATAGGGCGGGCGAGCAGTACTTC
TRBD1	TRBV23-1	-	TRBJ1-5	CASSQGTGHNQPQHF	TGCGCCAGCAGTCAAGGGACAGGGCACAATCAGCCCCAGCATTTT
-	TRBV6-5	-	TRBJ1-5	CASSLDRFNQPQHF	TGTGCCAGCAGTCTTGACAGATTCAATCAGCCCCAGCATTTT
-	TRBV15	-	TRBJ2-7	CATSRDYYEQYF	TGTGCCACCAGCAGAGACTACTACGAGCAGTACTTC
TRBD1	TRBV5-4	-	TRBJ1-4	CASSLDPGQGNEKLFF	TGTGCCAGCAGCTTGGACCCGGGACAGGGGAATGAAAAACTGTTTTTT
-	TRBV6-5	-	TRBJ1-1	CASSSTGSRTEAFF	TGTGCCAGCAGTTCTACAGGTTCCAGAACTGAAGCTTTCTTT
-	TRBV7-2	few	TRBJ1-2	CASSNQQGYTF	TGTGCCAGCAGCAACCAACAGGGCTACACCTTC
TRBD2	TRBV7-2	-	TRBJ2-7	CASSLSGGLSYEQYF	TGTGCCAGCAGCTTAAGCGGGGGCCTCTCCTACGAGCAGTACTTC
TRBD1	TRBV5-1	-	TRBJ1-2	CASSLTGTGDHGYTF	TGCGCCAGCAGCTTGACCGGGACAGGGGACCATGGCTACACCTTC
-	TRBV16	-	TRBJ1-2	CASSQTAPRYGYTF	TGTGCCAGCAGCCAAACCGCCCCCAGGTATGGCTACACCTTC
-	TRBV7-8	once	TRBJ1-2	CASSRQSYGYTF	TGTGCCAGCAGTCGACAGTCCTATGGCTACACCTTC
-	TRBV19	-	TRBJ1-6	CASSPDRDSPLHF	TGTGCCAGCTCCCCAGACAGAGATTCACCCCTCCACTTT
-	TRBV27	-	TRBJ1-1	CASSFGGPISEAFF	TGTGCCAGCAGTTTCGGGGGGCCCATCTCTGAAGCTTTCTTT
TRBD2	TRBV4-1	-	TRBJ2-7	CASSLSGGSYEQYF	TGCGCCAGCAGCCTTAGCGGGGGCTCCTACGAGCAGTACTTC
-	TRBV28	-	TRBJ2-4	CASSLYGDIQYF	TGTGCCAGCAGTTTATACGGAGACATTCAGTACTTC
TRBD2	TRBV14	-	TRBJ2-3	CASSQGPPGLASDTQYF	TGTGCCAGCAGCCAAGGCCCCCCGGGACTAGCCTCAGATACGCAGTATTTT